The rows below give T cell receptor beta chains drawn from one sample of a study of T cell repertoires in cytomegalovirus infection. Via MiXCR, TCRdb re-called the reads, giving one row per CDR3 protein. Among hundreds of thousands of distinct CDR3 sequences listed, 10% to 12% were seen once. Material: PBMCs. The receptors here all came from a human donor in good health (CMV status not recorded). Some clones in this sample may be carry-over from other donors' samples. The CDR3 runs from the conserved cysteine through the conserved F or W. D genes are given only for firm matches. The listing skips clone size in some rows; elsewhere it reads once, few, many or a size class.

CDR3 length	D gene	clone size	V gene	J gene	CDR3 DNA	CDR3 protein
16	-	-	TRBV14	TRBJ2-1	TGTGCCAGCAGCCGCCAGGGGGGTAGCGGTTACAATGAGCAGTTCTTC	CASSRQGGSGYNEQFF
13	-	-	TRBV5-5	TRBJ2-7	TGTGCCAGCAGCTTCGGCACCGCCTACGAGCAGTACTTC	CASSFGTAYEQYF
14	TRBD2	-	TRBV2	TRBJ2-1	TGTGCCAGCAGTGTACTAGCGGGTGTCGATGAGCAGTTCTTC	CASSVLAGVDEQFF
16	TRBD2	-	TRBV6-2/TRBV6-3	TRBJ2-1	TGTGCCAGCAGTCCCCGGGGGGAGCGGGCGTACAATGAGCAGTTCTTC	CASSPRGERAYNEQFF
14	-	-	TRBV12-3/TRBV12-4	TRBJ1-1	TGTGCCAGCAGTTTGGTACGGACAAACACTGAAGCTTTCTTT	CASSLVRTNTEAFF
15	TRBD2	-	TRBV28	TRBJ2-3	TGTGCCAGCAGCACCACCGGGACTACCACAGATACGCAGTATTTT	CASSTTGTTTDTQYF
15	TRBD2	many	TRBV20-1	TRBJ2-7	TGCAGTGCTCAACCGGGACTAGCGGTCTCAGAGGCGCAGTACTTC	CSAQPGLAVSEAQYF
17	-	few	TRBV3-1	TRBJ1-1	TGTGCCAGCAGCCAAGATGGGAAGGGCACCGCGAACACTGAAGCTTTCTTT	CASSQDGKGTANTEAFF
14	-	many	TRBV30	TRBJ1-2	TGTGCCTGGAGTGGGACAGAATTTTACTATGGCTACACCTTC	CAWSGTEFYYGYTF
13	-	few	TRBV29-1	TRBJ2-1	TGCAGCGTTGGGCTAGCCCTGAACAATGAGCAGTTCTTC	CSVGLALNNEQFF
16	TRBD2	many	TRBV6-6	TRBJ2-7	TGTGCCAGCAGTCCCCAGACTAGCGGGAGTTCCTACGAGCAGTACTTC	CASSPQTSGSSYEQYF
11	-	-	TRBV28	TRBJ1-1	TGTTTATGCGGATGGGGAACTGAAGCTTTCTTT	CLCGWGTEAFF
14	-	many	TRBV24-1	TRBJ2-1	TGTGCCACCAGGCGAGAGCTCTGGGGGAATGAGCAGTTCTTC	CATRRELWGNEQFF
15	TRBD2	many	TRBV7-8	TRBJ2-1	TGTGCCAGCAGCAAGCGGGACTGGGTTCACAATGAGCAGTTCTTC	CASSKRDWVHNEQFF
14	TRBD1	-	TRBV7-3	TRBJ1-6	TGTGCCAGCAGCCTACAGGGGAATACATCACCCCTCCACTTT	CASSLQGNTSPLHF
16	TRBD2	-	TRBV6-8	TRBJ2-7	TGTGCCAGCAGTTCCACCGGGACTAGCGGAAACTACGAGCAGTACTTC	CASSSTGTSGNYEQYF
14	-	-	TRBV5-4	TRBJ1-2	TGTGCCAGCAGCCCGGACACTGCTAACTATGGCTACACCTTC	CASSPDTANYGYTF
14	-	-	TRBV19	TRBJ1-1	TGTGCCAGTAGTCTTAAGATTGGGCTCACTGAAGCTTTCTTT	CASSLKIGLTEAFF
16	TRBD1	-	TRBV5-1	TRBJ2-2	TGCGCCAGCAGCTTGGGACAGGGGGCGAACTCCGGGGAGCTGTTTTTT	CASSLGQGANSGELFF
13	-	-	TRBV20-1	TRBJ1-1	TGCAGTGCTCACGGGGCGGGGCCCACTGAAGCTTTCTTT	CSAHGAGPTEAFF
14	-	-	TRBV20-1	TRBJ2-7	TGCAGTGCTAGAGTTGGCTCAGCTACCTACGAGCAGTACTTC	CSARVGSATYEQYF
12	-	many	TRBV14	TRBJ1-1	TGTGCCAGCAGCCAAGTCCAGGTGGAAGCTTTCTTT	CASSQVQVEAFF
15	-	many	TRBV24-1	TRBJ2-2	TGTGCCACCAGTGACACAGGGAAAAGCACCGGGGAGCTGTTTTTT	CATSDTGKSTGELFF
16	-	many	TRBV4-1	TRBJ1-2	TGCGCCAGCAGCCCGTCCTTGGGAGGGAATAACTATGGCTACACCTTC	CASSPSLGGNNYGYTF
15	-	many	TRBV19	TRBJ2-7	TGTGCCAGTAGTATTGGGGGTGCCAACCCTGGCGAGCAGTACTTC	CASSIGGANPGEQYF
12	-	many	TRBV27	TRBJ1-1	TGTGCCAGCAGTTTAGGCAGGGGCGAAGCTTTCTTT	CASSLGRGEAFF
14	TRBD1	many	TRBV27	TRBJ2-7	TGTGCCAGCAGTGTGGACAGGGGGCCGAACGAGCAGTACTTC	CASSVDRGPNEQYF
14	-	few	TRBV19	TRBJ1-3	TGTGCCAGTAGGGAATCCTACTCTGGAAACACCATATATTTT	CASRESYSGNTIYF
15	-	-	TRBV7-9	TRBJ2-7	TGTGCCAGCAGCTCGGGCCCCAATGGACTACACGAGCAGTACTTC	CASSSGPNGLHEQYF
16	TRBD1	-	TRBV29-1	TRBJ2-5	TGCAGCGTTGAAGATCCGAGGACAGGGGGCAGAGAGACCCAGTACTTC	CSVEDPRTGGRETQYF
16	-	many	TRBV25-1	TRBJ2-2	TGTGCCAGCAGTGACACCGGGGGAGCGAACACCGGGGAGCTGTTTTTT	CASSDTGGANTGELFF
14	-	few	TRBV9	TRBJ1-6	TGTGCCAGCAGCGTAGATGGGGGTTTGGCACCCCTCCACTTT	CASSVDGGLAPLHF
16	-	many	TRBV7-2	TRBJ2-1	TGTGCCAGCAGCTTAGAGGGGGGGAGCTCCTACAATGAGCAGTTCTTC	CASSLEGGSSYNEQFF
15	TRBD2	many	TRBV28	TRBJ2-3	TGTGCCAGCACTGGGAGGGAGTACGGCACAGATACGCAGTATTTT	CASTGREYGTDTQYF
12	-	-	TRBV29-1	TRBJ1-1	TGCAGCGTTTGGAACCAGAACACTGAAGCTTTCTTT	CSVWNQNTEAFF
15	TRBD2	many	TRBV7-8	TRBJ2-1	TGTGCCAGCAGCTTAAGGCGGGAGGGCCTCGATGAGCAGTTCTTC	CASSLRREGLDEQFF
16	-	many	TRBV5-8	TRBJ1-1	TGTGCCAGCAGCAATAGGACAGCTCGGATCGGCACTGAAGCTTTCTTT	CASSNRTARIGTEAFF
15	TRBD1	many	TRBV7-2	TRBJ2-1	TGTGCCAGCAGACGTCAGGGGGTAACCTACAATGAGCAGTTCTTC	CASRRQGVTYNEQFF
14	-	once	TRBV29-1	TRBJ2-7	TGCAGCGTTCTCCTTCAGGGCTCCTCCTACGAGCAGTACTTC	CSVLLQGSSYEQYF
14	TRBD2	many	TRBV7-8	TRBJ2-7	TGTGCCAGCAGCAAGGGACTAGCGGAATACGAGCAGTACTTC	CASSKGLAEYEQYF
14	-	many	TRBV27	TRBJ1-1	TGTGCCAGCAGTTTAAAGGTTCCGGGATGGCAAGCTTTCTTT	CASSLKVPGWQAFF
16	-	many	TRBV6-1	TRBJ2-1	TGTGCCAGCAGGGGGAAGGGACTTAACCAAAACAATGAGCAGTTCTTC	CASRGKGLNQNNEQFF
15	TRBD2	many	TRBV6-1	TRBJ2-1	TGTGCCAGCAGTGTTACTAGCGGGAGATTGAATGAGCAGTTCTTC	CASSVTSGRLNEQFF
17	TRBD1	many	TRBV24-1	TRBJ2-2	TGTGCCACCAGTGATTTCCGAGGGGGCGCGAACACCGGGGAGCTGTTTTTT	CATSDFRGGANTGELFF
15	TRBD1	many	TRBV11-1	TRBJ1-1	TGTGCCAGCAGCCCGTGGGACAGGGCGAACACTGAAGCTTTCTTT	CASSPWDRANTEAFF
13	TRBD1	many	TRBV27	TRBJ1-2	TGTGCCGCGGGACAGGGGGCGAACTATGGCTACACCTTC	CAAGQGANYGYTF
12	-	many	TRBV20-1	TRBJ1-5	TGCAGTGCGCCCTCGGGGAATCAGCCCCAGCATTTT	CSAPSGNQPQHF
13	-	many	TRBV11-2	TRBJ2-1	TGTGCCAGCAGCCTTTTCAGGTACAATGAGCAGTTCTTC	CASSLFRYNEQFF
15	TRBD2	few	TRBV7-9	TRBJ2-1	TGTGCCAGCAGTTCAGCGGGAGCCGGAGACAATGAGCAGTTCTTC	CASSSAGAGDNEQFF
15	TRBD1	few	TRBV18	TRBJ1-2	TGTGCCAGCTCACCACAGAGACAGGGGGACTATGGCTACACCTTC	CASSPQRQGDYGYTF
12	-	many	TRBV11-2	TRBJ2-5	TGTGCCAGCAGCTTTGCGGGAGAGACCCAGTACTTC	CASSFAGETQYF
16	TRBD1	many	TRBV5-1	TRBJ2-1	TGCGCCAGCAGCATCAAGACAGGGGGCAGTAGACTTGAGCAGTTCTTC	CASSIKTGGSRLEQFF
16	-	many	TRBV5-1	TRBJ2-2	TGCGCCAGCAGCTTTGGAGGGAGGCTTAACACCGGGGAGCTGTTTTTT	CASSFGGRLNTGELFF
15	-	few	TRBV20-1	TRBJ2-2	TGCAGTGCTAGGAGGGGGATCCCGAACACCGGGGAGCTGTTTTTT	CSARRGIPNTGELFF
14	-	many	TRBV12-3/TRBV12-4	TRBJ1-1	TGTGCCAGCAGTCCCACGGGGGGGGGCACTGAAGCTTTCTTT	CASSPTGGGTEAFF